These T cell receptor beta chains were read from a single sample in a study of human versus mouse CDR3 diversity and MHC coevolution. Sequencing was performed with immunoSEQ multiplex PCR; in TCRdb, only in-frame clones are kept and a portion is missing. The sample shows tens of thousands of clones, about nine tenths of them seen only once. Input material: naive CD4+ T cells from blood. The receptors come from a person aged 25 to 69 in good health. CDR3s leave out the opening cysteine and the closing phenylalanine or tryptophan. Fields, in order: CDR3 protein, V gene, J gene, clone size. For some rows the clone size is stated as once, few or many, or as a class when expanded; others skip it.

CDR3: ASSRGDTQY
V: TRBV18
J: TRBJ2-3
size: NA

CDR3: ASSTTGTYGYT
V: TRBV19
J: TRBJ1-2
size: once

CDR3: ASSQASSPSGQETQY
V: TRBV4-1
J: TRBJ2-5
size: NA

CDR3: ASTLDRGHGYT
V: TRBV6-5
J: TRBJ1-2
size: few

CDR3: ASSDLGQAGEQY
V: TRBV6-1
J: TRBJ2-7
size: NA

CDR3: ASSMDRPGTDTQY
V: TRBV5-1
J: TRBJ2-3
size: once

CDR3: ASSPYVGQGYGYT
V: TRBV5-1
J: TRBJ1-2
size: NA

CDR3: ASSLSPSANYEQY
V: TRBV27
J: TRBJ2-7
size: NA

CDR3: ASSYGTSGSTDTQY
V: TRBV5-1
J: TRBJ2-3
size: NA

CDR3: ASRRSGANVLT
V: TRBV6-5
J: TRBJ2-6
size: NA

CDR3: ASSSREGEQY
V: TRBV6-5
J: TRBJ2-7
size: NA

CDR3: ASSYSQVRETQY
V: TRBV6-7
J: TRBJ2-5
size: NA

CDR3: ASSARPSLSGLAKNIQY
V: TRBV9
J: TRBJ2-4
size: NA

CDR3: ASSTTGNYGYT
V: TRBV6-5
J: TRBJ1-2
size: NA

CDR3: ASSLVSTGGPYGYT
V: TRBV5-1
J: TRBJ1-2
size: NA

CDR3: ASSLGGLADYEQY
V: TRBV7-9
J: TRBJ2-7
size: NA

CDR3: ASSPYPPAGPTDTQY
V: TRBV4-1
J: TRBJ2-3
size: NA

CDR3: ASSDYMGDEQF
V: TRBV27
J: TRBJ2-1
size: once

CDR3: ASSKEGTFSHNEQF
V: TRBV7-6
J: TRBJ2-1
size: NA

CDR3: ASSLVLGRGLYNEQF
V: TRBV5-1
J: TRBJ2-1
size: NA

CDR3: AISESGLNTGELF
V: TRBV10-3
J: TRBJ2-2
size: NA

CDR3: ASSPTGPSEAF
V: TRBV7-6
J: TRBJ1-1
size: NA

CDR3: ASSPGLASQETQY
V: TRBV6-5
J: TRBJ2-5
size: NA

CDR3: ASSLEEQNTEAF
V: TRBV11-3
J: TRBJ1-1
size: NA

CDR3: ASSPTSGRVGEQF
V: TRBV5-1
J: TRBJ2-1
size: NA

CDR3: ASSLGAGADTGELF
V: TRBV7-6
J: TRBJ2-2
size: NA

CDR3: ASSLPQGTPLGYT
V: TRBV5-4
J: TRBJ1-2
size: NA

CDR3: ASSQPLAGVYNEQF
V: TRBV4-1
J: TRBJ2-1
size: NA

CDR3: ASSEVGVGGYT
V: TRBV2
J: TRBJ1-2
size: NA